Shown below are 27 T cell receptor beta chains from a single sample sequenced in a study of blood T cells in healthy people across ages. Then a second PCR, running about 6 to 12 cycles, was carried out with a sample-barcoded 5' primer and a J-beta primer mix. MiXCR, applied by TCRdb to the 5' RACE reads, yields one record per CDR3 protein. The sample lists 850,000 to 1,100,000 distinct CDR3 sequences; under 40% were seen once. The sample consisted of blood. These receptors were collected from a man younger than 35 in good health.

This clonotype has only a few counts. The V gene is TRBV12-3 or TRBV12-4, the J gene TRBJ2-3; 11 positions agree with TRBD2. The CDR3 is made up of 15 amino acids. V lost 3 bases and J lost 5; bases outside the gene matches: 4. CDR3 loop: CASSFSGGAQDTQYF. CDR3 DNA: TGTGCCAGCAGTTTTAGCGGGGGGGCCCAAGATACGCAGTATTTT.

Points on this clonotype: A much larger clone sits a single nucleotide away, making a read error possible. The rearrangement links TRBV20-1 to TRBJ2-5; TRBD2 agrees at 13 bases. The CDR3 length is 16 residues. Germline CDR1 is DFQATT and CDR2 is SNEGSKA (reference sequence). The trim removed 2 bases at V and 11 bases at J, leaving 14 bases unmatched. In DNA form, the CDR3 reads TGCAGTGCTAGAACAACTAGCGGGGGGGGTTACAATGAGCAGTACTTC. It encodes CSARTTSGGGYNEQYF.

This clonotype was detected a few times. The chain recombines TRBV7-3 with TRBJ2-3; no reliable D call. The CDR3 totals 14 residues. Looked up from germline, CDR1 is SGHTA and CDR2 is FQGTGA. Trimming took off 3 bases at V and 1 base at J, with 8 bases between the two ends. The CDR3: CASSFGSGTDTQYF. CDR3 DNA sequence: TGTGCCAGCAGCTTCGGTTCAGGCACAGATACGCAGTATTTT. Drawing the rest from reference TRBV7-3 and TRBJ2-3, the complete variable domain is GAGVSQTPSNKVTEKGKYVELRCDPISGHTALYWYRQSLGQGPEFLIYFQGTGAADDSGLPNDRFFAVRPEGSVSTLKIQRTERGDSAVYLCASSFGSGTDTQYFGPGTRLTVL.

To note about this clonotype: Mismatch with germline at one junction end may stem from a read error. This chain connects TRBV7-2 to TRBJ2-1; 14 bases map to TRBD2. The CDR3 totals 17 residues. The germline V gene has CDR1 SGHTA and CDR2 FQGNSA. CDR3 loop: CASSQYLTSGGVDEQFF. The CDR3 bases are TGTGCCAGCAGCCAATACCTGACTAGCGGGGGGGTAGATGAACAGTTCTTC. Using reference TRBV7-2 and TRBJ2-1 for the parts outside the CDR3, the full variable domain is GAGVSQSPSNKVTEKGKDVELRCDPISGHTALYWYRQSLGQGLEFLIYFQGNSAPDKSGLPSDRFSAERTGGSVSTLTIQRTQQEDSAVYLCASSQYLTSGGVDEQFFGPGTRLTVL.

The chain has TRBV2 and TRBJ1-4, with 7 bases fitting TRBD1. Germline CDR1 SNHLY, CDR2 FYNNEI. The CDR3 consists of 14 residues. With 4 bases clipped from V and 3 bases from J, the junction kept 2 bases outside the gene matches. In nucleotides, the CDR3 is TGTGCCAGCAGTGGACAGGGTCCTAATGAAAAACTGTTTTTT. It translates to CASSGQGPNEKLFF.

This clonotype was detected once. Sequence at one end of the junction differs from germline and may be a read error. The chain employs TRBV24-1 and TRBJ1-2; D is uncertain. The CDR3 extends over 14 amino acids. Looked up from germline, CDR1 is KGHDR and CDR2 is SFDVKD. CDR3 sequence: CATSDTTQNYGYTF. CDR3 nucleotides: TGTGCCACCAGTGATACGACCCAGAACTATGGTTACACCTTC.

As regards this clonotype: Its ends do not fully match the called genes, so a read error is possible. The rearrangement joins TRBV6-5 to TRBJ1-4; D uncertain. Germline lookup yields CDR1 MNHEY and CDR2 SVGAGI. The CDR3 length is 13 residues. CDR3: CANSRRRNEKLFF. In DNA, the CDR3 is TGTGCCAACAGTCGACGACGGAATGAAAAACTGTTTTTT.

CDR3 sequence (DNA): TGTGCCAGCAGCCCAGGGGTTAGCGGGGCTAGCACAGATACGCAGTATTTT. This gives the protein CASSPGVSGASTDTQYF. The chain has TRBV4-2 and TRBJ2-3; TRBD2 matches 8 bases. After removal of 4 bases from V and 0 bases from J, the junction contained 9 bases not matched to a gene. The CDR3 covers 17 residues. The germline V gene has CDR1 LGHNA and CDR2 YNFKEQ.

This clonotype appeared many times. The chain is built from TRBV29-1 and TRBJ2-1; D might be TRBD2 (6 bases). V was clipped by 2 bases and J by 6 bases, with 8 bases between them. Germline values: CDR1 SQVTM, CDR2 ANQGSEA. The CDR3 is 12 residues long. In DNA, the CDR3 is TGCAGCGTTGAATACGGGGGCAATGAGCAGTTCTTC. Encoded protein: CSVEYGGNEQFF.

Remarks on this clonotype: This may stem from a read error, because a much larger clone lies one nucleotide away. The CDR3 region is CAIGTSTDTQYF. In nucleotides, the CDR3 is TGTGCCATCGGTACTAGCACAGATACGCAGTATTTT. The chain joins TRBV10-3 to TRBJ2-3; D gene ambiguous. Germline CDR1 ENHRY, CDR2 SYGVKD. The CDR3 runs 12 residues. Deletions cut 8 bases from V and 0 bases from J, with 6 bases between.

The V gene is TRBV4-1, the J gene TRBJ2-1, with TRBD1 as a possible D gene (6 bases). CDR1 MGHRA and CDR2 YSYEKL come from the germline V gene. The CDR3 extends over 14 amino acids. V dropped 0 bases and J dropped 9 bases, with 12 bases sitting between them. CDR3 coding DNA: TGCGCCAGCAGCCAAGATATACGGGACACTGAGCAGTTCTTC. Its translation: CASSQDIRDTEQFF.

This chain links TRBV6-5 with TRBJ2-7; TRBD2 matches 9 bases. After removal of 0 bases from V and 7 bases from J, the junction contained 16 bases not matched to a gene. The CDR3 runs to 18 residues. Per the germline V gene, CDR1 is MNHEY and CDR2 is SVGAGI. The DNA for the CDR3 is TGTGCCAGCAGTTACTCTAGCGGGGGACCCGAGGGCGGCAATGAGCAGTACTTC. The encoded protein is CASSYSSGGPEGGNEQYF.

As to this clonotype: A read error may account for a junction end that differs from germline. The chain is built from TRBV29-1 and TRBJ1-6; D not resolved. This CDR3 is 13 amino acids long. Per the germline V gene, CDR1 is SQVTM and CDR2 is ANQGSEA. The DNA of the CDR3 is TGCAACGTTGTTCAGGACGGGAATTCACCCCTCCACTTT. It specifies CNVVQDGNSPLHF.

The CDR3 nucleotides read TGTGCCAGCAGTCCACATAGGACAGAAAACTATGGCTACACCTTC. Its protein product is CASSPHRTENYGYTF. V is TRBV2 and J is TRBJ1-2, with D perhaps matching TRBD1 (6 bases). Trimming cost V 5 bases and J 2 bases, with 15 bases left between them. The germline V gene has CDR1 SNHLY and CDR2 FYNNEI. The CDR3 is 15 residues long.

The V gene is TRBV4-2, the J gene TRBJ2-3, with a tentative D call TRBD1 (6 bases). The CDR3 is made up of 16 amino acids. Trimming left V 1 base short and J 6 bases short, with 17 bases between. Germline V gene lookup returns CDR1 LGHNA and CDR2 YNFKEQ. The CDR3 sequence is CASSQGGRGGRDTQYF. DNA for the CDR3: TGTGCCAGCAGCCAAGGGGGAAGAGGGGGTCGTGATACGCAGTATTTT.

J is TRBJ2-2 and V is TRBV6-2 or TRBV6-3; 9 positions match TRBD1. The CDR3 sequence is 15 residues long. V trimming: 6 bases; J trimming: 6 bases; junction bases outside the gene matches: 8. Per germline, CDR1 MNHEY and CDR2 SVGEGT. CDR3 region: CASRARDREAGELFF. The CDR3 DNA sequence: TGTGCCAGCAGAGCACGGGACAGGGAAGCCGGGGAGCTGTTTTTT.

The chain uses TRBV20-1 and TRBJ1-5, with 7 nucleotides matching TRBD1. Germline values: CDR1 DFQATT, CDR2 SNEGSKA (reference sequence). The ends lost 6 bases at V and 9 bases at J; junction bases unmatched: 11. CDR3 size: 13 residues. CDR3 region: CSAVQGIERPQHF. CDR3 in DNA: TGCAGTGCCGTACAGGGGATCGAACGGCCCCAGCATTTT.

This clonotype turned up a few times. The CDR3 DNA is TGTGCCTGGAGTGTACACGGGTCTTACTATGGCTACACCTTC. Translated, it gives CAWSVHGSYYGYTF. V is TRBV30 and J is TRBJ1-2, with D unclear. Deletions cut 0 bases from V and 3 bases from J, with 11 bases between. This CDR3 region has 14 residues. CDR1 is GTSNPN, CDR2 SVGIG, per germline (reference sequence).

This clonotype appeared a few times. V usage is TRBV7-2 and J usage is TRBJ2-1; 13 bases map to TRBD2. Germline values: CDR1 SGHTA, CDR2 FQGNSA. The ends lost 5 bases at V and 7 bases at J; junction bases unmatched: 11. CDR3 size: 17 residues. CDR3 amino acids: CASSLLGLAGIWNEQFF. DNA for the CDR3: TGTGCCAGCAGCCTCTTGGGACTAGCGGGGATCTGGAATGAGCAGTTCTTC. The variable domain in full, completed from reference TRBV7-2 and TRBJ2-1, reads GAGVSQSPSNKVTEKGKDVELRCDPISGHTALYWYRQSLGQGLEFLIYFQGNSAPDKSGLPSDRFSAERTGGSVSTLTIQRTQQEDSAVYLCASSLLGLAGIWNEQFFGPGTRLTVL.

This clonotype was observed a single time. The junction differs from germline at one of its ends, possibly a read error. This chain joins TRBV2 and TRBJ2-3; no firm D call. CDR3 length: 14 amino acids. Germline CDR1 is SNHLY and CDR2 is FYNNEI. The CDR3 loop is CVSSDWPATDTQYF. In DNA, the CDR3 is TGTGTCAGCAGTGATTGGCCGGCGACAGATACGCAGTATTTT.

The rearrangement links TRBV5-1 to TRBJ1-1; 10 nucleotides align to TRBD1. With V trimmed by 5 bases and J by 4 bases, 8 bases remained unmatched. CDR3 length: 15 residues. Germline V gene sequence: CDR1 SGHRS, CDR2 YFSETQ. In DNA form, the CDR3 reads TGCGCCAGCAGTTGGGACAGGGGCCGGGGCACTGAAGCTTTCTTT. Translating it yields CASSWDRGRGTEAFF.

This clonotype was seen a few times. CDR3 residues: CASSPSRGSSYNEQFF. The DNA for the CDR3 is TGTGCCAGCAGCCCCTCCCGGGGGAGCTCCTACAATGAGCAGTTCTTC. V gene TRBV3-1 combines with J gene TRBJ2-1, with TRBD2 as a possible D gene (6 bases). The CDR3 sequence is 16 residues long. Trimming took 4 bases from V and 0 from J, leaving 13 bases between them. CDR1 LGHDT and CDR2 YNNKEL come from the germline V gene (reference sequence).

DNA for the CDR3: TGTGCCAGCAGCCCCCGAAGGGCAGCGAACACCGGGGAGCTGTTTTTT. Its protein is CASSPRRAANTGELFF. The gene calls are TRBV7-3 and TRBJ2-2; D is unclear. CDR3 length equals 16 residues. The germline V and J ends were trimmed by 5 bases and 0 bases, with 13 bases remaining between them. Per the germline V gene, CDR1 is SGHTA and CDR2 is FQGTGA.

This clonotype was seen a handful of times. The chain has TRBV20-1 and TRBJ1-4; D not certain. Germline CDR1 and CDR2: DFQATT and SNEGSKA (reference sequence). Trimming removed 0 bases from V and 6 bases from J, with 8 bases in between. CDR3 length equals 13 residues. This chain's CDR3 is CSARDHGDEKLFF. The CDR3 DNA reads as TGCAGTGCTAGAGATCACGGGGATGAAAAACTGTTTTTT.

V usage is TRBV29-1 and J usage is TRBJ2-7, with D unclear. Trimming cost V 2 bases and J 4 bases, with 12 bases left between them. The CDR3 covers 13 residues. The V gene's germline CDR1 is SQVTM and CDR2 ANQGSEA. In DNA, the CDR3 is TGCAGCGTTGAACGTCCAGAAAGTTACGAGCAGTACTTC. As protein: CSVERPESYEQYF.

This chain connects TRBV6-5 to TRBJ1-1; 8 bases align to TRBD1. J lost 0 bases, V lost 10 bases, and 4 bases had no gene match. In germline, CDR1 is MNHEY, CDR2 SVGAGI. The CDR3 totals 13 residues. The CDR3 coding sequence is TGTGCCACCTGGGACAGGATGAACACTGAAGCTTTCTTT. This sequence encodes CATWDRMNTEAFF.

The chain carries TRBV5-1 and TRBJ2-4; D gene ambiguous. V dropped 5 bases and J dropped 6 bases, with 15 bases sitting between them. The CDR3 sequence is 14 residues long. Germline-derived CDR1 and CDR2 are SGHRS and YFSETQ. The CDR3 sequence: CASSNGEIGNIQYF. DNA of the CDR3: TGCGCCAGCAGTAACGGAGAGATAGGAAACATTCAGTACTTC. The variable domain in full, completed from reference TRBV5-1 and TRBJ2-4, reads KAGVTQTPRYLIKTRGQQVTLSCSPISGHRSVSWYQQTPGQGLQFLFEYFSETQRNKGNFPGRFSGRQFSNSRSEMNVSTLELGDSALYLCASSNGEIGNIQYFGAGTRLSVL.